Shown below are 13 T cell receptor beta chains from a single sample sequenced in a study of Graves' ophthalmopathy and Graves' hyperthyroidism. TCR beta CDR3 regions were amplified from RNA transcripts. Second-round multiplex PCR followed a first-round RT-PCR using HTBI primers. A single record per CDR3 protein comes from TCRdb applying MiXCR to the multiplex PCR reads. The sample contains 300,000 to 400,000 distinct CDR3 sequences, approximately 17% of which appear only once. Sequenced material: peripheral blood. The receptors come from an adult woman with stable Graves' hyperthyroidism.

The V call is TRBV28, the J call TRBJ2-7, with D perhaps TRBD2 (5 bases). The CDR3 spans 15 residues. The germline V and J ends were trimmed by 3 bases and 6 bases, with 18 bases remaining between them. The V gene's germline CDR1 is MDHEN and CDR2 SYDVKM. Here the CDR3 reads CASSLGSSQRGEQYF. As DNA, the CDR3 is TGTGCCAGCAGTTTGGGGTCTAGCCAACGGGGCGAGCAGTACTTC.

Ten or more counts support this clonotype. This chain uses TRBV20-1 with TRBJ1-5; perhaps TRBD1 as D (5 bases). Germline CDR1 is DFQATT and CDR2 is SNEGSKA (reference sequence). The CDR3 contains 15 residues. V dropped 5 bases and J dropped 3 bases, with 17 bases sitting between them. This CDR3 is CSAVRSGGPNQPQHF. The CDR3, as DNA: TGCAGTGCTGTCAGGTCCGGGGGACCCAATCAGCCCCAGCATTTT.

The table lists this clonotype with a few counts. The genes are TRBV6-1 and TRBJ2-5; D may be TRBD1 or TRBD2 (6 bases each). CDR3 size: 14 residues. Trimming shortened V by 10 bases and J by 5 bases, and 20 bases separated the two germline ends. Germline V lookup: CDR1 MNHNS, CDR2 SASEGT. The CDR3 DNA is TGTGCCACCCGAAGTCGGGGGCTCGCCGAGACCCAGTACTTC. It encodes CATRSRGLAETQYF.

This clonotype was recorded at least ten times. CDR3 coding DNA: TGTGCCAGCAGTCCTAACAGGGCCGGCAATCAGCCCCAGCATTTT. It codes for CASSPNRAGNQPQHF. The chain is built from TRBV12-3 or TRBV12-4 and TRBJ1-5, with D maybe TRBD1 (6 bases). This CDR3 contains 15 residues. Trimming removed 5 bases at V and 2 bases at J, with 13 bases between.

This clonotype was counted at least ten times. The chain joins TRBV20-1 to TRBJ2-5; D gene uncertain. This CDR3 has 13 residues. Germline V gene data show CDR1 as DFQATT and CDR2 as SNEGSKA (reference sequence). V was shortened by 6 bases and J by 9 bases, with 20 bases between the two germline ends. As DNA, the CDR3 is TGCAGTGCCGGTGGTGGGCCTCCTACGCCCCAGTACTTC. Protein sequence: CSAGGGPPTPQYF.

This clonotype was seen ten or more times. The rearrangement joins TRBV29-1 to TRBJ2-5; possible D gene TRBD2, 5 bases. The CDR3 totals 13 residues. Germline CDR1 reads SQVTM; CDR2 reads ANQGSEA. Trimming removed 4 bases from V and 5 bases from J, with 14 bases in between. CDR3 amino acids: CSVGGRLSETQYF. In nucleotides, the CDR3 is TGCAGCGTTGGAGGGAGACTTTCGGAGACCCAGTACTTC.

J is TRBJ2-5 and V is TRBV12-3 or TRBV12-4, with D maybe TRBD2 (6 bases). The CDR3 spans 17 residues. V was clipped by 5 bases and J by 5 bases, with 24 bases between them. CDR3 bases: TGTGCCAGCAGTCCATGGAGGGCCGAGGGTTGGGGCGAGACCCAGTACTTC. Its translation: CASSPWRAEGWGETQYF.

This clonotype was seen at least ten times. A much more abundant neighbour one base away suggests this may be a read error. This chain links TRBV2 with TRBJ1-2; perhaps TRBD1 as D (5 bases). Trimming took 4 bases from V and 9 from J, leaving 24 bases between them. The germline CDR1 and CDR2 sequences are SNHLY and FYNNEI. The CDR3 extends over 16 amino acids. CDR3 coding DNA: TGTGCCAGCAGTGGGGGTGGGACCGCGCCCTTGAGTAGCTACACCTTC. This codes for CASSGGGTAPLSSYTF. Together with reference TRBV2 and TRBJ1-2, the CDR3 gives the full variable domain: EPEVTQTPSHQVTQMGQEVILRCVPISNHLYFYWYRQILGQKVEFLVSFYNNEISEKSEIFDDQFSVERPDGSNFTLKIRSTKLEDSAMYFCASSGGGTAPLSSYTFGSGTRLTVV.

This clonotype was seen repeatedly, ten times or more. Written as DNA, the CDR3 is TGTGCCAGCAGTTACTCGCCCTCGGACAGGGGGAAGAGAAACACTGAAGCTTTCTTT. Translation gives CASSYSPSDRGKRNTEAFF. This chain joins TRBV6-2 or TRBV6-3 and TRBJ1-1; 10 bases are shared with TRBD1. The CDR3 runs to 19 residues. The germline gives CDR1 MNHEY, CDR2 SVGEGT. With 0 bases clipped from V and 2 bases from J, the junction kept 12 bases outside the gene matches.

This clonotype was found many times. The chain couples TRBV20-1 to TRBJ1-5, with a possible D match to TRBD1 (5 bases). V lost 3 bases and J 0 bases, leaving 12 bases between the germline ends. Per germline, CDR1 DFQATT and CDR2 SNEGSKA (reference sequence). The length of the CDR3 is 15 residues. The CDR3 loop is CSASPTDYSNQPQHF. CDR3 DNA: TGCAGTGCTAGTCCGACAGATTATAGCAATCAGCCCCAGCATTTT.

The chain links TRBV20-1 to TRBJ2-7; 10 bases fit TRBD1. The CDR3 totals 13 residues. Unmatched junction bases numbered 3, after V lost 4 bases and J lost 3 bases. Looked up from germline, CDR1 is DFQATT and CDR2 is SNEGSKA (reference sequence). The CDR3 is CSATGTGVYEQYF. CDR3 coding DNA: TGCAGTGCTACCGGGACAGGGGTCTACGAGCAGTACTTC.

This clonotype was picked up many times. The genes are TRBV6-2 or TRBV6-3 and TRBJ1-2; 9 positions match TRBD1. The CDR3 has 13 amino acids. J was trimmed by 8 bases and V by 5 bases; bases with no gene match: 6. CDR1 is MNHEY, CDR2 SVGEGT, per germline. CDR3 sequence (DNA): TGTGCCAGCAGTGGACAGGGGACTTTCGGCTACACCTTC. Translation gives CASSGQGTFGYTF.

This clonotype was seen only a few times. The V call is TRBV5-8, the J call TRBJ2-7, with 9 nucleotides matching TRBD2. The CDR3 length is 20 residues. The germline V gene encodes CDR1 SGHTS and CDR2 YDEGEE. V dropped 6 bases and J dropped 5; count of bases not matched to a gene: 27. As DNA, the CDR3 is TGTGCCAGCATCTTCCGACCCTGGACTTATCGGGGGCGCGGGAGGGACGAGCAGTACTTC. Protein product: CASIFRPWTYRGRGRDEQYF.